A single sample gave rise to the 8 T cell receptor beta chains below, sequenced in a study of response to subunit inactivated influenza vaccine (dated by TCRdb to 2016 to 2019). The library came from RT-PCR. The run used an Illumina HiSeq 2500. The public reads were reprocessed in TCRdb via fastp at Q25 and MiXCR, keeping in-frame beta chains. Entries are consolidated by CDR3 protein sequence, retaining the most common genes and DNA. This sample comprises fewer than 200,000 distinct CDR3 sequences, about 10% of them detected only once. The ten largest account for roughly a tenth of the sample. The sample in question was non-naive T cells sorted from PBMCs, obtained on the day of vaccination. Sample cell subset or site, as interpreted from the label and publication: memory T cell fraction. The origin of the receptors is a man in his fifties or sixties who received an inactivated influenza vaccine. Donor details come from another sample of the same person, matched by shared clones.

This clonotype was recorded many times. The V gene is TRBV7-9, the J gene TRBJ1-2, with 9 bases lining up with TRBD1. The CDR3 is 16 residues long. V dropped 4 bases and J dropped 3; count of bases not matched to a gene: 9. Germline V gene sequence: CDR1 SEHNR, CDR2 FQNEAQ (reference sequence). The CDR3 spells CASSSNRDRVDYGYTF. CDR3 bases: TGTGCCAGCAGCTCGAACCGGGACAGGGTCGACTATGGCTACACCTTC.

Ten or more counts support this clonotype. V and J are TRBV3-1 and TRBJ1-2; TRBD1 matches 8 bases. CDR1 and CDR2 (germline): LGHDT, YNNKEL (reference sequence). CDR3 length: 14 residues. V dropped 4 bases and J dropped 4; count of bases not matched to a gene: 5. The DNA for the CDR3 is TGTGCCAGCAGCCCCCGACAGGGGAGCTATGGCTACACCTTC. It codes for CASSPRQGSYGYTF.

This clonotype has at least ten counts. The chain recombines TRBV6-1 with TRBJ1-1; TRBD1 aligns across 11 bases. The V segment lost 7 bases and the J segment 6 bases; nucleotides outside the gene matches: 10. Germline V gene data show CDR1 as MNHNS and CDR2 as SASEGT. The CDR3 runs to 15 residues. The CDR3 DNA reads TGTGCCAGCACTCGAAGGGGGGACAGGGGGTCTGAAGCTTTCTTT. This translates into CASTRRGDRGSEAFF.

This clonotype was picked up many times. V is TRBV20-1 and J is TRBJ2-1; a possible D gene is TRBD1 (5 bases). The CDR3 contains 14 residues. Trimming stripped 0 bases from V and 8 bases from J, with 14 bases between. Germline V gene sequence: CDR1 DFQATT, CDR2 SNEGSKA (reference sequence). CDR3 coding DNA: TGCAGTGCTAGAGATCCTTATAGCAGGGATGAGCAGTTCTTC. Its protein is CSARDPYSRDEQFF.

The V and J genes are TRBV2 and TRBJ2-2; 8 positions match TRBD1. The CDR3 runs 22 residues. V shed 5 bases and J 5 bases; nucleotides not matched to a gene: 28. Germline V CDR1 and CDR2: SNHLY, FYNNEI. The CDR3 here is CASSQTTRIKQGVAAVTGELFF. The CDR3 region has the DNA TGTGCCAGCAGTCAAACAACTCGGATTAAACAGGGGGTTGCGGCGGTAACCGGGGAGCTGTTTTTT. Based on the CDR3 plus reference TRBV2 and TRBJ2-2, the full variable domain is EPEVTQTPSHQVTQMGQEVILRCVPISNHLYFYWYRQILGQKVEFLVSFYNNEISEKSEIFDDQFSVERPDGSNFTLKIRSTKLEDSAMYFCASSQTTRIKQGVAAVTGELFFGEGSRLTVL.

The chain recombines TRBV7-8 with TRBJ1-2; D ambiguous. Germline V gene sequence: CDR1 SGHVS, CDR2 FQNEAQ. This CDR3 has 14 residues. Trimming stripped 5 bases from V and 7 bases from J, with 17 bases between. CDR3 nucleotide sequence: TGTGCCAGCAGCGCGCGAGAGGTCGAGGCTGGCTACACCTTC. Translating gives CASSAREVEAGYTF. Together with reference TRBV7-8 and TRBJ1-2, the CDR3 gives the full variable domain: GAGVSQSPRYKVAKRGQDVALRCDPISGHVSLFWYQQALGQGPEFLTYFQNEAQLDKSGLPSDRFFAERPEGSVSTLKIQRTQQEDSAVYLCASSAREVEAGYTFGSGTRLTVV.

V usage is TRBV7-2 and J usage is TRBJ1-3, with 7 bases matching TRBD1. Unmatched junction bases numbered 8, after V lost 4 bases and J lost 8 bases. The length of the CDR3 is 14 residues. CDR1 SGHTA and CDR2 FQGNSA come from the germline V gene. The CDR3 DNA is TGTGCCAGCAGCTCGCCGACAGGGTTCCACACCATATATTTT. Amino acids: CASSSPTGFHTIYF.

This clonotype was picked up a small number of times. The V gene is TRBV27, the J gene TRBJ2-1; D unresolved. CDR3 size: 13 residues. Between the trimmed V and J ends, which lost 5 bases and 0 bases, there was a span of 5 bases. Germline CDR1 reads MNHEY; CDR2 reads SMNVEV (reference sequence). CDR3 nucleotide sequence: TGTGCCAGCAGTAGTTCCTCCTACAATGAGCAGTTCTTC. It yields the protein CASSSSSYNEQFF.